The clone carrying this TCR beta chain was seen repeatedly, ten times or more. Its antigen is not identified. The data originate from a study of T-cell reconstitution after alpha-beta-depleted transplantation in children. Study results and limitations: Once a year had passed after transplant, T-cell counts and diversity came mostly from newly produced T cells. The origin of high day-60 TCRbeta diversity in some patients lay in surviving recipient T cells and thymic progenitors. Expanded graft clones numbering several hundred reportedly gave rise to alpha-beta T cells about two months after transplant.

V was trimmed by 4 bases and J by 6 bases, leaving 19 bases between them. From germline, CDR1 is SGHDT and CDR2 YYEEEE. The CDR3 spans 16 residues. During its preparation, the TCRbeta library received unique molecular identifiers. TCRdb reprocessed the PCR reads via MiXCR and lists one record per CDR3 protein. The sample lists more than 400,000 distinct CDR3 sequences; around two fifths were seen once. Material: PBMCs, obtained before TCRalphabeta/CD19-depleted stem cell transplant. The chain combines TRBV5-6 with TRBJ1-4; D call uncertain. This receptor was identified in a girl aged 2-10 years with aplastic anemia, due to receive a stem cell transplant. The CDR3 DNA reads TGTGCCAGCAGCCCTTGGACGGATAGATGGTATGAAAAACTGTTTTTT. Its protein product is CASSPWTDRWYEKLFF.